The clone carrying this T cell receptor beta chain was counted between two and nine times. This CDR3 is also generated by other DNA sequences in the sample. These data originate in a study of OX40 agonist ivuxolimab in advanced cancers. Background on the study: Under the entry rules, prior anti-PD-1, anti-PD-L1 or anti-CTLA-4 therapy was allowed, and 35% to 40% had some.

Assay used: immunoSEQ multiplex PCR; TCRdb lists only in-frame clones, some missing. The sample records under 85,000 clones, more than 90% being singletons. Here the sequenced sample was CD4+ or CD8+ T cells sorted from blood, taken in a trial of the OX40 agonist ivuxolimab. The clonotype originates from an adult with an advanced solid tumor such as melanoma, head and neck, liver or kidney cancer.

Here the CDR3 reads CASSQGSGGSYEQYF. The CDR3 DNA reads as TGCGCCAGCAGCCAGGGGTCGGGGGGATCCTACGAGCAGTACTTC. The V call is TRBV4-3, the J call TRBJ2-7; TRBD2 agrees at 7 bases. Germline lookup yields CDR1 LGHNA and CDR2 YSLEER. The CDR3 spans 15 residues. Unmatched junction bases numbered 6, after V lost 3 bases and J lost 1 base.